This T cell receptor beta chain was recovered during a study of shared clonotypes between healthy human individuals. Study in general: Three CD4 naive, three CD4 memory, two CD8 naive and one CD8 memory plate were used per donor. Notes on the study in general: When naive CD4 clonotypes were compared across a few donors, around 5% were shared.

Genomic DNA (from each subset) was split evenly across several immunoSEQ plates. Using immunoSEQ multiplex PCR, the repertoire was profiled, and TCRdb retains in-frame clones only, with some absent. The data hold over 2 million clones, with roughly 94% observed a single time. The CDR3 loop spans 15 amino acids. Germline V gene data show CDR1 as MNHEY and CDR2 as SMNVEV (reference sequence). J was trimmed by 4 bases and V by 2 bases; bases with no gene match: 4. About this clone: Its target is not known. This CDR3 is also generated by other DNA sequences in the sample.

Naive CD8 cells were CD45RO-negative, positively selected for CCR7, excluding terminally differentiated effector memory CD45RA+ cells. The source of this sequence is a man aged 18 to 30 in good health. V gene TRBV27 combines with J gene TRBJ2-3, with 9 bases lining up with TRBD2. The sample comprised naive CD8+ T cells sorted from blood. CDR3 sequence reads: CASSLGGGAADTQYF. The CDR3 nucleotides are TGTGCCAGCAGTTTAGGCGGGGGGGCTGCAGATACGCAGTATTTT.